The 2 T cell receptor beta chains below all came from one sample that was sequenced in a study of regulatory T cells in long-lasting Graves disease. Noted time point: newly diagnosed GD, antithyroid drugs for less than 3 months. RNA extracted from PBMCs served as the sequencing template. Arm-PCR of CDR3 regions and iRepertoire HTBI primers were the basis on which TCR beta libraries were built. TCRdb passed the multiplex PCR reads through MiXCR, listing each CDR3 protein once. The sample includes 450,000 to 650,000 distinct CDR3 sequences, about 16% seen only once; the top ten take roughly 25%. The data were also submitted as part of a second study, on T cells in Graves' hyperthyroidism and ophthalmopathy.

Material: peripheral blood mononuclear cells (PBMCs), obtained at new diagnosis, from a patient treated with antithyroid drugs. These receptors were obtained from a woman aged 35-65 years with Graves disease.

This clonotype was observed a handful of times. V gene TRBV27 combines with J gene TRBJ2-7; 7 bases are a match to TRBD2. Germline V gene data show CDR1 as MNHEY and CDR2 as SMNVEV (reference sequence). Germline trimming cut 2 bases from V and 2 bases from J; bases unmatched to any gene: 6. The CDR3 has 15 amino acids. CDR3 region: CASSLLAGETYEQYF. In nucleotides, the CDR3 is TGTGCCAGCAGTTTACTGGCGGGAGAAACCTACGAGCAGTACTTC.

This clonotype was seen a few times. The rearrangement uses TRBV15 and TRBJ2-3; 9 bases map to TRBD2. CDR1 LNHNV and CDR2 YYDKDF come from the germline V gene (reference sequence). There are 16 residues in the CDR3. V lost 0 bases to trimming and J lost 1 base; unmatched junction nucleotides: 2. The CDR3 sequence: CATSREVAGGTDTQYF. The CDR3 bases are TGTGCCACCAGCAGAGAGGTAGCGGGGGGCACAGATACGCAGTATTTT.